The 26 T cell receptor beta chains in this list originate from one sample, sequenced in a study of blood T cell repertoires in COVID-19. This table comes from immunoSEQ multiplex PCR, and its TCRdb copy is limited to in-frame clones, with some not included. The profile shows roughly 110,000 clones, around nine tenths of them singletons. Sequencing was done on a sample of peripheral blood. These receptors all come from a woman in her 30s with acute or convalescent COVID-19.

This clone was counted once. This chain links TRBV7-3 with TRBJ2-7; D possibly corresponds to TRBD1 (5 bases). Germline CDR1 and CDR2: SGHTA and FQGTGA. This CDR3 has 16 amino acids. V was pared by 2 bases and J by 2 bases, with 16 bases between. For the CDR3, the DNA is TGTGCCAGCAGCTTATCTGGTGGGGCGCATCCCTACGAGCAGTACTTC. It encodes CASSLSGGAHPYEQYF.

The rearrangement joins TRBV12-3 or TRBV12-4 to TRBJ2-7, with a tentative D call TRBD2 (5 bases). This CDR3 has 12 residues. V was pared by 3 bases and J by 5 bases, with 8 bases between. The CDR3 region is CASSFSGNEQYF. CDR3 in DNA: TGTGCCAGCAGTTTCTCGGGAAACGAGCAGTACTTC.

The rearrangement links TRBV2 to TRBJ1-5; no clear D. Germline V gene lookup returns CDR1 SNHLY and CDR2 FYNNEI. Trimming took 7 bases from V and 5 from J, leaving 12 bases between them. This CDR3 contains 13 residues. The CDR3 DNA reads TGTGCCAGCAACCTGGGGAGGGATCAGCCCCAGCATTTT. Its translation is CASNLGRDQPQHF.

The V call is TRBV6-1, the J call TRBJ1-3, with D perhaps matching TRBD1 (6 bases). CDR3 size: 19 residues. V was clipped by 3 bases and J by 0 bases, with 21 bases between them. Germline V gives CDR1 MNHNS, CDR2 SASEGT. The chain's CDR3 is CASSEGAAGSLSSGNTIYF. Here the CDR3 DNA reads TGTGCCAGCAGTGAGGGGGCGGCAGGGAGCCTTTCCTCTGGAAACACCATATATTTT.

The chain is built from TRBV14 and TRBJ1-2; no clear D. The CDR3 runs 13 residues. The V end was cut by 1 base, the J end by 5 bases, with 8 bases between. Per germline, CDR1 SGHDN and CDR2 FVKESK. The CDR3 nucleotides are TGTGCCAGCAGCCAAGTACGCCAGTATGGCTACACCTTC. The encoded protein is CASSQVRQYGYTF. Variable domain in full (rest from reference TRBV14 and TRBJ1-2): EAGVTQFPSHSVIEKGQTVTLRCDPISGHDNLYWYRRVMGKEIKFLLHFVKESKQDESGMPNNRFLAERTGGTYSTLKVQPAELEDSGVYFCASSQVRQYGYTFGSGTRLTVV.

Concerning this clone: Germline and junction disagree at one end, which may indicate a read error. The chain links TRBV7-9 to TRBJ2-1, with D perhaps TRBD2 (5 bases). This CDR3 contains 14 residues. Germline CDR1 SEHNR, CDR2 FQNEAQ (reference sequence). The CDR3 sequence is CASRVERSYNEQFF. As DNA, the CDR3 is TGTGCCAGCAGGGTGGAGCGGTCCTATAATGAGCAGTTCTTC.

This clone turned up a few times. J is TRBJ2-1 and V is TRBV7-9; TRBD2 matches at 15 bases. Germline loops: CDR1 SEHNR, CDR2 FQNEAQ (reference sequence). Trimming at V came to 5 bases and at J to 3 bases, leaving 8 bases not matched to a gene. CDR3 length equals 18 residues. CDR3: CASSPVPGLAGGYNEQFF. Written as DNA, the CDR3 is TGTGCCAGCAGCCCAGTTCCGGGACTAGCGGGGGGCTACAATGAGCAGTTCTTC.

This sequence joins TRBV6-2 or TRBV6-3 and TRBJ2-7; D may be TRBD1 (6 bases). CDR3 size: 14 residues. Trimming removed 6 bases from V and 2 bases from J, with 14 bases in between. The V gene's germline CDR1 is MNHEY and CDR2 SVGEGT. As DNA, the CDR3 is TGTGCCAGCAGCATACAGGGCGTCACCTACGAGCAGTACTTC. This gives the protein CASSIQGVTYEQYF.

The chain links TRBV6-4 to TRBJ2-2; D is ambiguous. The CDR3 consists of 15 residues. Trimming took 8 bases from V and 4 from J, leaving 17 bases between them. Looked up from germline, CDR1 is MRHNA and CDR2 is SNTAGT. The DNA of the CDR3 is TGTGCCAGCTCGGAGAGCCGGAGTGGCACCGGGGAGCTGTTTTTT. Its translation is CASSESRSGTGELFF.

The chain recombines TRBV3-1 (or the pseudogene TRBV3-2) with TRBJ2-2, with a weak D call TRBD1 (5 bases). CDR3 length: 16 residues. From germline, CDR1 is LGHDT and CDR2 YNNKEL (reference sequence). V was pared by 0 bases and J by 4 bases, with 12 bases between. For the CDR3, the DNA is TGTGCCAGCAGCCAAGATGCAGGGCCCAGCACCGGGGAGCTGTTTTTT. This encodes CASSQDAGPSTGELFF.

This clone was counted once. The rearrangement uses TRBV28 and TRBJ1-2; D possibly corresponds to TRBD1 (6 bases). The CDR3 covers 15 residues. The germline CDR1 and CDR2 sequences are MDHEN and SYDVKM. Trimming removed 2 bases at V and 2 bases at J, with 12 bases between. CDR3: CASSLTPQGNYGYTF. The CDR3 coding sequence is TGTGCCAGCAGTTTAACTCCGCAGGGGAACTATGGCTACACCTTC.

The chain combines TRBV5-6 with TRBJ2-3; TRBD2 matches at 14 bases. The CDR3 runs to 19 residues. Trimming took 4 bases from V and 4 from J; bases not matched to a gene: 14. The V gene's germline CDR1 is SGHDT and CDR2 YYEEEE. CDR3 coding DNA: TGTGCCAGCAGCCCCCGGACTAGCGGGGGGACCAACCCCTCAGATACGCAGTATTTT. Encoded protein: CASSPRTSGGTNPSDTQYF. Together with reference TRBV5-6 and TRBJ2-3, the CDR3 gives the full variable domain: DAGVTQSPTHLIKTRGQQVTLRCSPKSGHDTVSWYQQALGQGPQFIFQYYEEEERQRGNFPDRFSGHQFPNYSSELNVNALLLGDSALYLCASSPRTSGGTNPSDTQYFGPGTRLTVL.

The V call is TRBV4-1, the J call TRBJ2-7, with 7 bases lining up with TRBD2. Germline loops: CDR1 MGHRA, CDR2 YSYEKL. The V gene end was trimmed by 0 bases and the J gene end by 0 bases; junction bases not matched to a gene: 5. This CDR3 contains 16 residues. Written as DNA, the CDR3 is TGCGCCAGCAGCCAAGAGGTCGGCGGGAGCTCCTACGAGCAGTACTTC. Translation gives CASSQEVGGSSYEQYF.

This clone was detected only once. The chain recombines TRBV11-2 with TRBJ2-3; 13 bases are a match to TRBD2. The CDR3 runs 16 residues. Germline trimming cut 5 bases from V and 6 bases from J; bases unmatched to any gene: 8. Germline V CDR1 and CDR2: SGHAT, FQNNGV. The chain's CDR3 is CASSVGTSGIWDTQYF. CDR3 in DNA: TGTGCCAGCAGCGTTGGGACTAGCGGGATTTGGGATACGCAGTATTTT.

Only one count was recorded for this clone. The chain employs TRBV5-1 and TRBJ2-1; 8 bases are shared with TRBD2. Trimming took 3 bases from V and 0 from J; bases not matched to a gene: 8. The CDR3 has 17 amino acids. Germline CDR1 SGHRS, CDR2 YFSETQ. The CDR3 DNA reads TGCGCCAGCAGCTCCCAGCGGGGGTCCAGCTCCTACAATGAGCAGTTCTTC. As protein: CASSSQRGSSSYNEQFF.

CDR3 DNA sequence: TGTGCCAGCACCCAGGGGACACCGGGAAACACCATATATTTT. Translating gives CASTQGTPGNTIYF. V gene TRBV6-6 combines with J gene TRBJ1-3, with TRBD1 as a possible D gene (6 bases). The CDR3 consists of 14 residues. Germline lookup yields CDR1 MNHNY and CDR2 SVGAGI (reference sequence). V shed 7 bases and J shed 4 bases, with 14 bases lying between them.

The CDR3 nucleotides are TGCAGCGTTGAACTCGGGGATACGCAGTATTTT. Its protein product is CSVELGDTQYF. V gene TRBV29-1 combines with J gene TRBJ2-3; D ambiguous. The V and J ends lost 2 bases and 6 bases respectively, with 6 bases between them. The CDR3 is 11 amino acids. Germline V gene lookup returns CDR1 SQVTM and CDR2 ANQGSEA.

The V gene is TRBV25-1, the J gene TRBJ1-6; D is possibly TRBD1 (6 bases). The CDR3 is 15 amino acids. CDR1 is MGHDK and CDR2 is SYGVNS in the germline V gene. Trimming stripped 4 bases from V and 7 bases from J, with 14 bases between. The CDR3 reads CASSVGGARNSPLHF. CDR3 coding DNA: TGTGCCAGCAGTGTCGGGGGGGCGCGAAATTCACCCCTCCACTTT.

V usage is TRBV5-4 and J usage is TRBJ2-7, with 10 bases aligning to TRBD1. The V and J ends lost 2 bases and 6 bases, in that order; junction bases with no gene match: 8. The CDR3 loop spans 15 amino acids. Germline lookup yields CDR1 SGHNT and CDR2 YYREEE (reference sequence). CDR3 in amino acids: CASSFGGTGAGEQYF. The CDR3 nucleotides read TGTGCCAGCAGCTTCGGGGGGACAGGGGCCGGCGAGCAGTACTTC.

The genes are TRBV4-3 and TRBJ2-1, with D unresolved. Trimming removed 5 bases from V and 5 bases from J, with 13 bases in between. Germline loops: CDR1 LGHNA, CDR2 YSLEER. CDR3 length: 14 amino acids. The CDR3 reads CASSYSRRDNEQFF. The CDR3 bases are TGCGCCAGCAGCTATTCACGGAGAGACAATGAGCAGTTCTTC.

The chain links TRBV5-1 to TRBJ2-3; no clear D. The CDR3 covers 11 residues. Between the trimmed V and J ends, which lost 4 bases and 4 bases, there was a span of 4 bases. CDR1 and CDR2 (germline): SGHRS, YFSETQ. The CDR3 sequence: CASSDSDTQYF. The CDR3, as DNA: TGCGCCAGCAGCGACTCAGATACGCAGTATTTT. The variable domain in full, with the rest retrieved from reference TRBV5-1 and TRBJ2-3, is KAGVTQTPRYLIKTRGQQVTLSCSPISGHRSVSWYQQTPGQGLQFLFEYFSETQRNKGNFPGRFSGRQFSNSRSEMNVSTLELGDSALYLCASSDSDTQYFGPGTRLTVL.

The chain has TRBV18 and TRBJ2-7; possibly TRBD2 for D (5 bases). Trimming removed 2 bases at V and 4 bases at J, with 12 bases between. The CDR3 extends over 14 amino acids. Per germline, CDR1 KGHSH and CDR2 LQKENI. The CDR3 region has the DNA TGTGCCAGCTCACCAACGGGGAGTGGTTACGAGCAGTACTTC. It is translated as CASSPTGSGYEQYF.

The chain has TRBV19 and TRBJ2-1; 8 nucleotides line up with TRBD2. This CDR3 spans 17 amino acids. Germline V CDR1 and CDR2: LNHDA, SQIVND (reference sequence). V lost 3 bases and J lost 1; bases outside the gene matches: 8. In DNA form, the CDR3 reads TGTGCCAGTAGTATTAGCGGGGCAGTGGGATCCTACAATGAGCAGTTCTTC. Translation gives CASSISGAVGSYNEQFF.

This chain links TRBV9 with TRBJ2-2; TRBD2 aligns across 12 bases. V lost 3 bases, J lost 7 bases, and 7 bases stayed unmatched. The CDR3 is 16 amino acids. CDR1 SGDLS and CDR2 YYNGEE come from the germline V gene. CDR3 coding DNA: TGTGCCAGCAGCGCGGGTCTAGCGGGAGGGATCGGGGAGCTGTTTTTT. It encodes CASSAGLAGGIGELFF.

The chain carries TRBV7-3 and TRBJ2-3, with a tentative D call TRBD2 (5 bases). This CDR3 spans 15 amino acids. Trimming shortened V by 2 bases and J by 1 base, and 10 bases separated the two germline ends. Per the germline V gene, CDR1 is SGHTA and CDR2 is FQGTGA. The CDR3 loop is CASSLSPAGTDTQYF. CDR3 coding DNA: TGTGCCAGCAGCTTATCCCCAGCGGGCACAGATACGCAGTATTTT.

CDR3: CASSLRGNNEQFF. The CDR3 DNA reads TGTGCCAGCAGCCTAAGGGGAAACAATGAGCAGTTCTTC. V is TRBV7-2 and J is TRBJ2-1; a possible D gene is TRBD1 (5 bases). The CDR3 is made up of 13 amino acids. V was clipped by 5 bases and J by 5 bases, with 10 bases between them. From germline, CDR1 is SGHTA and CDR2 FQGNSA.